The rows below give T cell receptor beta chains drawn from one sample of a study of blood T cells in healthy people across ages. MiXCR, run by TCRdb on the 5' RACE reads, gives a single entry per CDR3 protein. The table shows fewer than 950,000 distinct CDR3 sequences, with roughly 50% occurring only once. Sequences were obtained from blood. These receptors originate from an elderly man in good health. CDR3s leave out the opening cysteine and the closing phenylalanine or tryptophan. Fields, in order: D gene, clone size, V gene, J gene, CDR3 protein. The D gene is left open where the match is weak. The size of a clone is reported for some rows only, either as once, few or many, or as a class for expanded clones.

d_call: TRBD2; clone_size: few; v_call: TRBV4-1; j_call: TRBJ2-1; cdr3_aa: ASSQDGLAGGNEQF
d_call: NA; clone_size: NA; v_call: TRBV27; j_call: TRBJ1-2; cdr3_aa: ASKAYDGMSYGYT
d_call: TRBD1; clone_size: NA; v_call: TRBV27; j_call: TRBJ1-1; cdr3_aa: ASSSGTGGDTEAF
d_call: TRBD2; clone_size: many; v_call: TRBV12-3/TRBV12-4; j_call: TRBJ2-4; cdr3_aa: ASSVSRDYDIQY
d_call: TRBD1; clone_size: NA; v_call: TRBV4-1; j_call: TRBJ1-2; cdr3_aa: ASSFRQGVSDGYT
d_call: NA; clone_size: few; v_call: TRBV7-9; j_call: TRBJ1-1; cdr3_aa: ASSLRFVLRNTEAF
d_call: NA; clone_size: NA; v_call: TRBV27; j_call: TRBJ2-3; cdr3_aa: ASSCRLTVTDTQY
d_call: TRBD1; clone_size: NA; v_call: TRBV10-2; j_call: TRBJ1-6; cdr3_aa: ASSETRTGGSDSPLH
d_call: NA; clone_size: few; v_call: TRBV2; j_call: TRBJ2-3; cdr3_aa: ASSVSSPADTQY
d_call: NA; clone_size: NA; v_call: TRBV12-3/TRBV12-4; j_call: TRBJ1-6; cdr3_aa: ASSPTSSPLH
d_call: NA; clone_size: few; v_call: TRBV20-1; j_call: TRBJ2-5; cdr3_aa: SAALSKETQY
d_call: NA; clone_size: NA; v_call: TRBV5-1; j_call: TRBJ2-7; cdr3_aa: ASSREGVRSYEQY
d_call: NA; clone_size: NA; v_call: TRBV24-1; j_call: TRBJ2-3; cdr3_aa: ATSGAGTDTQY
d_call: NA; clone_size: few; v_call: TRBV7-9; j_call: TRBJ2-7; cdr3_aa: ASSLRVRGRLHEQY
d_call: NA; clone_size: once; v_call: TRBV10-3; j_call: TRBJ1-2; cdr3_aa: AISEGDFVIRGYT
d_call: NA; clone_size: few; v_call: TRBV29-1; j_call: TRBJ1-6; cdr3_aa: SVETTGGSPLH
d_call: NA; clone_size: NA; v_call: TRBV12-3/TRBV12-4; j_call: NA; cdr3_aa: ASSLVSGPSYEQY
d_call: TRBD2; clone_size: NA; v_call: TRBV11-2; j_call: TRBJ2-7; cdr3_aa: ASSQTLAGDYEQY
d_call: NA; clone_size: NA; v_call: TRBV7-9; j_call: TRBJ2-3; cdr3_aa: ASSPRGDRVTDTQY
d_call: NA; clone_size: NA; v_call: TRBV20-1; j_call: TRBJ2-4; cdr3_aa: SAGRRDTGVVDIQY
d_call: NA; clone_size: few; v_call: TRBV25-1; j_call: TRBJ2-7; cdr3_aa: ASSPQTPSEQY
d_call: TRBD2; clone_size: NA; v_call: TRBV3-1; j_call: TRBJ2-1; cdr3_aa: ASSQEAGAYNEQF
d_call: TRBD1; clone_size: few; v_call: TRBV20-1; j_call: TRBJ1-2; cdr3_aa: SARPPGDRGDYGYT
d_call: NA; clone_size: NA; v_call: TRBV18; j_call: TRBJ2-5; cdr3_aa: ASAPTVETQY
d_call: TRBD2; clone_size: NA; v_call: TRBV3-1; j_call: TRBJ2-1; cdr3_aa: ASSQVGAGGPAYNEQF
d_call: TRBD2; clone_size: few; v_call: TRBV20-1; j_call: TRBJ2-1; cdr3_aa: SASPLAGDNEQF
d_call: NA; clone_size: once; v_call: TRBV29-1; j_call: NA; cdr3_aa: SAKTNGTYEQY
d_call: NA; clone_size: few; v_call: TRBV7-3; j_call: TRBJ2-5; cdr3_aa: ASSLDYSGTQY
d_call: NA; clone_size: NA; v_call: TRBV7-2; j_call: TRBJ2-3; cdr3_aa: ASSLVPITGLAISTDTQY
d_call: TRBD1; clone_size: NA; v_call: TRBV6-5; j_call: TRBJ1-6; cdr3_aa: ASRRTGGFYSPLH
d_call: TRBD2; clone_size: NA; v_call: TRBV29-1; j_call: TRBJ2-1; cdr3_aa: SVGGGLARNEQF
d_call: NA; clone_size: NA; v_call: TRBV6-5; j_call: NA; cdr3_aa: ASSYADNYEQY
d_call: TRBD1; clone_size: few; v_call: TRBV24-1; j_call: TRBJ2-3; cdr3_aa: ATSDPGTGTDTQY
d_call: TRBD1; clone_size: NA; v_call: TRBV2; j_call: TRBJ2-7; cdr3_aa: ASTGQGSSYEQY
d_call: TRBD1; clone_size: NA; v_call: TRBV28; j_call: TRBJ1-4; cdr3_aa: ASSLFRDRAEKLF
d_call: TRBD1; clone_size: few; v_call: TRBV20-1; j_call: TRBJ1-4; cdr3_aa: SATLRGRYEKLF
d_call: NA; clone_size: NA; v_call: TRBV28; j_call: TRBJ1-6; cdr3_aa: ASSPTQGLGSSPLH
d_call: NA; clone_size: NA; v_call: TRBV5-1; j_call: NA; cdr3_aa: ASSLIGAYEQY
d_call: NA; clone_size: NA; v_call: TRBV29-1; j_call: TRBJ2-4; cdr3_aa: SVAAAAKNIQY
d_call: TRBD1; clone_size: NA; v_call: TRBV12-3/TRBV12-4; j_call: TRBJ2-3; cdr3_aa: ASSPGQGKIDTQY
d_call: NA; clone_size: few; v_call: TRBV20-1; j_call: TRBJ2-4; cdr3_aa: SATKTFGAKNIQY